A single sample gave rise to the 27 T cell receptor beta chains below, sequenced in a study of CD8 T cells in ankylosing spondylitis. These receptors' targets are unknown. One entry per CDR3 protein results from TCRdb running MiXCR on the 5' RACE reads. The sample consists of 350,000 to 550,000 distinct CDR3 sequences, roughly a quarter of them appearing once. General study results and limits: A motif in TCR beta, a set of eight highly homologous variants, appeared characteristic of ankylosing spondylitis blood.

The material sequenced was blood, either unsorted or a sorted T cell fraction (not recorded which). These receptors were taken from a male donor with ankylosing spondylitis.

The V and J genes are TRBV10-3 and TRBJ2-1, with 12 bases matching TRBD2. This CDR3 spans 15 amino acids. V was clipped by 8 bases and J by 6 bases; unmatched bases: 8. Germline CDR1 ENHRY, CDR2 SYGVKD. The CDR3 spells CAIGPSGRASNEQFF. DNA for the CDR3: TGTGCCATCGGGCCTAGCGGGAGGGCAAGCAATGAGCAGTTCTTC.

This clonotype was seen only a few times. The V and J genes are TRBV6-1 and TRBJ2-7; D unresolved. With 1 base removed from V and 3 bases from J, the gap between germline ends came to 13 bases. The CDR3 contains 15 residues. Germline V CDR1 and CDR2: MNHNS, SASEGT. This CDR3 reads CASSEGLGTNYEQYV. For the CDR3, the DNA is TGTGCCAGCAGTGAAGGGCTCGGTACCAACTACGAGCAGTACGTC.

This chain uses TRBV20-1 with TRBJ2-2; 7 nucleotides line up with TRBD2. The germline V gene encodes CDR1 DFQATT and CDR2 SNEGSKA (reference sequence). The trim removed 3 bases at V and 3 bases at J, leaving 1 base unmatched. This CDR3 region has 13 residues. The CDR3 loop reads CSASGRHTGELFF. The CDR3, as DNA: TGCAGTGCTAGCGGGAGGCACACCGGGGAGCTGTTTTTT.

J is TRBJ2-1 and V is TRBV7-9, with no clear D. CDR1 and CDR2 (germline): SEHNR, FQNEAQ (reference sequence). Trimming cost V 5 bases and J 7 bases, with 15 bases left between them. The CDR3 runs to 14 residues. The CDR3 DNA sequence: TGTGCCAGCAGCCGATTGGAAAGTACAAATGAGCAGTTCTTC. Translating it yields CASSRLESTNEQFF.

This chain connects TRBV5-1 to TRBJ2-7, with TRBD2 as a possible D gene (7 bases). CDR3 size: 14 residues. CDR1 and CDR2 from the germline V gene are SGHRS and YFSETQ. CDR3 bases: TGCGCTTCACACAGGGAGGGCACCTCCTACGAGCAGTACTTC. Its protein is CASHREGTSYEQYF.

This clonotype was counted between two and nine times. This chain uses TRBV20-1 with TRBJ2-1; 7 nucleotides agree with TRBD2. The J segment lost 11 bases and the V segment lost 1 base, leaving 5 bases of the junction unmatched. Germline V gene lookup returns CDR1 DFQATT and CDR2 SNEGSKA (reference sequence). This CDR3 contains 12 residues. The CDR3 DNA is TGCAGTGCTAGAGGGGGAGGGATTCAGCAGTTCTTC. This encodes CSARGGGIQQFF.

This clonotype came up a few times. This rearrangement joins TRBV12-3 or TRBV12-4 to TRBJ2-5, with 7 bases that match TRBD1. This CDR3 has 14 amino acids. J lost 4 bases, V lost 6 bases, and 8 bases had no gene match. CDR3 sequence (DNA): TGTGCCAGCAGGCCGACAGGGAGCGGAGAGACCCAGTACTTC. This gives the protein CASRPTGSGETQYF.

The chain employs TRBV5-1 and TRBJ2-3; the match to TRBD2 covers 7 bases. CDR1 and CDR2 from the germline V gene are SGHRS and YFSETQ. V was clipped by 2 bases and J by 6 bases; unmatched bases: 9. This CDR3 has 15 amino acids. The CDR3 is CASSFNSGFGDTQYF. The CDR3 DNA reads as TGCGCCAGCAGCTTCAATAGCGGGTTTGGCGATACGCAGTATTTT.

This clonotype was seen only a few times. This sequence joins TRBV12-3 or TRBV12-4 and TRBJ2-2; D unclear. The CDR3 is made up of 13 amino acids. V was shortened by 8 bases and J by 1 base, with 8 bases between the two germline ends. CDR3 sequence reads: CASPKRNTGELFF. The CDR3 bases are TGTGCCAGCCCCAAAAGGAACACCGGGGAGCTGTTTTTT.

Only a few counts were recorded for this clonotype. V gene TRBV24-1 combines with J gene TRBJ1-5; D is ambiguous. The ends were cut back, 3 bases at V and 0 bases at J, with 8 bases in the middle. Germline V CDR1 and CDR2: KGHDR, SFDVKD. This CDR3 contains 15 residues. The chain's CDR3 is CATSDVGVSNQPQHF. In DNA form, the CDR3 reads TGTGCCACCAGTGATGTCGGGGTTAGCAATCAGCCCCAGCATTTT.

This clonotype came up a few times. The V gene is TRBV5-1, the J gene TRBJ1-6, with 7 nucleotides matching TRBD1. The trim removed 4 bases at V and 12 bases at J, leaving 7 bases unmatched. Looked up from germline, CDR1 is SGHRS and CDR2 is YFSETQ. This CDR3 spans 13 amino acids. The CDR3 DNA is TGCGCCAGCAGCCCGGGACAGAGCATACCCCTCCACTTT. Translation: CASSPGQSIPLHF.

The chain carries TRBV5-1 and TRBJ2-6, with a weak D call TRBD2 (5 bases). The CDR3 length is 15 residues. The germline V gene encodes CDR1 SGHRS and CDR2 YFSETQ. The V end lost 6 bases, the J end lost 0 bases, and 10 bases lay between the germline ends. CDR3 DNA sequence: TGCGCCAGCAAAGAGGGATCCTCTGGGGCCAACGTCCTGACTTTC. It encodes CASKEGSSGANVLTF.

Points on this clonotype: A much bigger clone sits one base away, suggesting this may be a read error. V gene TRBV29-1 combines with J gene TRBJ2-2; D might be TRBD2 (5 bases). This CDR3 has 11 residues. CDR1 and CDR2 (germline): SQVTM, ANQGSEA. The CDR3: CSVGGTGELVF. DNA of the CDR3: TGCAGCGTTGGAGGCACCGGGGAGCTGGTTTTT.

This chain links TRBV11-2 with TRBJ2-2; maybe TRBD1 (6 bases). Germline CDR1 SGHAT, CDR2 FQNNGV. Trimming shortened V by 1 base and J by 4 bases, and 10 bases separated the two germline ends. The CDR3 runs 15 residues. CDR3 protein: CASSLVRGLTGELFF. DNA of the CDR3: TGTGCCAGCAGCTTAGTCAGGGGTCTCACCGGGGAGCTGTTTTTT.

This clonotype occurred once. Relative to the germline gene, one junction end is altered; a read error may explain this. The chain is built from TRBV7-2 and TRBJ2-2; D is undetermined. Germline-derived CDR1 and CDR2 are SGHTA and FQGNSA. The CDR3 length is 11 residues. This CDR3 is CASSFTEELFF. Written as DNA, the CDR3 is TGTGCCAGCAGCTTCACCGAGGAGCTGTTTTTT.

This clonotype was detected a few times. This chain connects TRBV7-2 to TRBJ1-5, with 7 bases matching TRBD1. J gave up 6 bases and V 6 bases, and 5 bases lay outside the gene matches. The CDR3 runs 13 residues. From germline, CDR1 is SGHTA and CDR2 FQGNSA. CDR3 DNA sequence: TGTGCCAGCAGTCCACAGGGGAGTCAGCCCCAGCATTTT. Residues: CASSPQGSQPQHF.

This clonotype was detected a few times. In DNA, the CDR3 is TGCGCCAGCAGCTTCGCGCGCAATGAGCAGTTCTTC. Protein: CASSFARNEQFF. V is TRBV5-1 and J is TRBJ2-1; D remains ambiguous. CDR3 size: 12 residues. V lost 2 bases and J 6 bases, leaving 6 bases between the germline ends. CDR1 and CDR2 from the germline V gene are SGHRS and YFSETQ. The full variable domain, completed using reference TRBV5-1 and TRBJ2-1, is KAGVTQTPRYLIKTRGQQVTLSCSPISGHRSVSWYQQTPGQGLQFLFEYFSETQRNKGNFPGRFSGRQFSNSRSEMNVSTLELGDSALYLCASSFARNEQFFGPGTRLTVL.

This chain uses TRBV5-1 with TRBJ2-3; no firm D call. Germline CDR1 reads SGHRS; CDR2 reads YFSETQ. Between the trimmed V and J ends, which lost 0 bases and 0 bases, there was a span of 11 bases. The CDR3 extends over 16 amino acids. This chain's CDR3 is CASSLEGDPSTDTQYF. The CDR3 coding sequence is TGCGCCAGCAGCTTGGAGGGCGACCCTAGCACAGATACGCAGTATTTT.

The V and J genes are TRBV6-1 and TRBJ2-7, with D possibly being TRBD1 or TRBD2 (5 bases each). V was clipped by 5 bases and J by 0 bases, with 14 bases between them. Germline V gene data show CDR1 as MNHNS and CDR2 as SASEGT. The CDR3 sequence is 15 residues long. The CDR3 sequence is CASSPNRDGSYEQYV. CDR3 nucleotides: TGTGCCAGCAGTCCTAATCGGGACGGCTCCTACGAGCAGTACGTC.

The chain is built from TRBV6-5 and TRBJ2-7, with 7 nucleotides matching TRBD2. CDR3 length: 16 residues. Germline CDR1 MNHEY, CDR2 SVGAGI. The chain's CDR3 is CASSHSTSDRTYEQYV. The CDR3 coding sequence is TGTGCCAGCAGTCACTCCACTAGCGATCGAACCTACGAGCAGTACGTC.

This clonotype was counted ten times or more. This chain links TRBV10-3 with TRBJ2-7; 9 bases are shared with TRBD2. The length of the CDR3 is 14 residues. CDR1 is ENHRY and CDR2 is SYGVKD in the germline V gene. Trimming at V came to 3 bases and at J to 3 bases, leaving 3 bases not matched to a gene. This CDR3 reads CAISELAGGYEQYF. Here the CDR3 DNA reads TGTGCCATCAGTGAACTAGCGGGTGGCTACGAGCAGTACTTC.

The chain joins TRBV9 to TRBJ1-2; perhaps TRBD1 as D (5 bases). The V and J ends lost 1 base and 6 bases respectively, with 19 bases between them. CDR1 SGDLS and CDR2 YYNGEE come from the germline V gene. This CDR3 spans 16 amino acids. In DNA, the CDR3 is TGTGCCAGCAGCGTATCCCATAACTTAGGGGAGGATGGCTACACCTTC. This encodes CASSVSHNLGEDGYTF. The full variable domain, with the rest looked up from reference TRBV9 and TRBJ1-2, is DSGVTQTPKHLITATGQRVTLRCSPRSGDLSVYWYQQSLDQGLQFLIQYYNGEERAKGNILERFSAQQFPDLHSELNLSSLELGDSALYFCASSVSHNLGEDGYTFGSGTRLTVV.

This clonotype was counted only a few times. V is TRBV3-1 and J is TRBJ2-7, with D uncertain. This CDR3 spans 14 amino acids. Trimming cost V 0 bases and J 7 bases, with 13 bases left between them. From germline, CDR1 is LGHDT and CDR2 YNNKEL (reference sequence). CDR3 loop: CASSQDRASVEQYV. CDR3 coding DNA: TGTGCCAGCAGCCAAGATAGGGCTAGTGTTGAGCAGTACGTC.

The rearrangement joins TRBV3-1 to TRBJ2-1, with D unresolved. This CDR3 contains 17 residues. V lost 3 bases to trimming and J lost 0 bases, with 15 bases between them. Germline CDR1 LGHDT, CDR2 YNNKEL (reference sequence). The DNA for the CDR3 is TGTGCCAGCAGCCACCGATTCGCGGATAGCTCCTACAATGAGCAGTTCTTC. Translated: CASSHRFADSSYNEQFF.

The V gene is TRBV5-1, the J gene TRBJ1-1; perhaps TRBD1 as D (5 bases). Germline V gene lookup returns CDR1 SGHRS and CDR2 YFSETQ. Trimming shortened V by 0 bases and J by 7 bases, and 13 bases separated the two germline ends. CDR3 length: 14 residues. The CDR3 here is CASSLGQGVGEAFF. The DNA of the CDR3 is TGCGCCAGCAGCTTGGGGCAGGGAGTGGGTGAAGCTTTCTTT.

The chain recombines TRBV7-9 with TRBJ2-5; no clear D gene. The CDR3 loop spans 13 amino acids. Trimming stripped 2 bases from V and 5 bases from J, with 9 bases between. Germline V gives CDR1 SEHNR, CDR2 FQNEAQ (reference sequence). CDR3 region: CASSLPDGETQYF. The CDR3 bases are TGTGCCAGCAGCTTACCAGATGGGGAGACCCAGTACTTC. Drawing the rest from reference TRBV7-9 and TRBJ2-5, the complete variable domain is DTGVSQNPRHKITKRGQNVTFRCDPISEHNRLYWYRQTLGQGPEFLTYFQNEAQLEKSRLLSDRFSAERPKGSFSTLEIQRTEQGDSAMYLCASSLPDGETQYFGPGTRLLVL.

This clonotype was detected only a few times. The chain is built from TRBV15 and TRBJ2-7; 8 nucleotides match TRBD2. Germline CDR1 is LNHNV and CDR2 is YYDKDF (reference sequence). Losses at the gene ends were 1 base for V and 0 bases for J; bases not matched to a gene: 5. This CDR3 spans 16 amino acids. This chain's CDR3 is CATSRGSSGGSYEQYF. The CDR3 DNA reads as TGTGCCACCAGCAGAGGATCGAGCGGGGGCTCCTACGAGCAGTACTTC.